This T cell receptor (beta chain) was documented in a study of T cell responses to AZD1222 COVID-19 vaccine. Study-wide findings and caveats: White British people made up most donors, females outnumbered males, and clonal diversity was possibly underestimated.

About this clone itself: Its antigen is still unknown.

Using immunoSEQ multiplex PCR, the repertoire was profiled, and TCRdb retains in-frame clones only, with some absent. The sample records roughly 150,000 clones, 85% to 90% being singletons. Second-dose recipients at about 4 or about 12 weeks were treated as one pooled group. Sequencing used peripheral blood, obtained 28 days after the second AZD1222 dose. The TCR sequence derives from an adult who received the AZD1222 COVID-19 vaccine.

For the CDR3, the DNA is TGTGCCAGCAGCTTACTCAGGGTCTCGTACGAGCAGTACGTC. Translation: CASSLLRVSYEQYV. The genes are TRBV5-8 and TRBJ2-7; D is possibly TRBD1 (5 bases). This CDR3 region has 14 residues. Deletions cut 2 bases from V and 4 bases from J, with 13 bases between. The germline V gene encodes CDR1 SGHTS and CDR2 YDEGEE.